This T cell receptor beta chain was found in a study of T cells after yellow fever vaccination. In this sample, this clonotype turned up many times. The CDR3 is 14 amino acids. From germline, CDR1 is SGDLS and CDR2 YYNGEE. V was pared by 0 bases and J by 1 base, with 7 bases between. TCRdb itself ran the 5' RACE reads through MiXCR, one entry per CDR3 protein. This table holds 20,000 to 30,000 distinct CDR3 sequences, approximately 4.8% found once. The V and J genes are TRBV9 and TRBJ2-5, with unresolved D. Specimen: PBMCs, either bulk or a sorted T-cell subset (CD4+, CD8+, memory, or dextramer-sorted; not recorded which), collected on the day of the yellow fever booster vaccination. The TCR comes from a man aged 18-30 years who received the YFV17D yellow fever vaccine. Here the CDR3 reads CASSVDGSQETQYF. The CDR3 nucleotides are TGTGCCAGCAGCGTAGACGGATCCCAAGAGACCCAGTACTTC.